The clone carrying this T cell receptor (beta chain) was observed at least ten times. What it binds is not known. Each TCR beta library was made by quantitative 5'-RACE that incorporated molecular barcodes. TCRdb called the 5' RACE reads again in MiXCR, with one record for every CDR3 protein. The sample shows under 150,000 distinct CDR3 sequences, approximately 17% of them seen only once. The sample originates from a study of CD8 T cells in ankylosing spondylitis. General study points: CD8+ by phenotype, disease-linked clones were relatively rare in peripheral blood. Earlier work had already found some motif variants in reactive arthritis synovial fluid and blood. Blood from ankylosing spondylitis patients appeared to carry a characteristic roughly 8-variant TCR beta motif. Disease-linked clones reportedly concentrated significantly in matched ankylosing spondylitis synovial fluid.

Per the germline V gene, CDR1 is LGHNT and CDR2 is FRNRAP. V was shortened by 1 base and J by 10 bases, with 8 bases between the two germline ends. There are 12 residues in the CDR3. The sequencing input was blood, either unsorted or a sorted T cell fraction (not recorded which). J is TRBJ1-5 and V is TRBV12-5; D unresolved. The source of this sequence is a male donor with ankylosing spondylitis. CDR3 bases: TGTGCTAGTGGTTTGGACCCCTTTCCCCAGCATTTT. It specifies CASGLDPFPQHF.